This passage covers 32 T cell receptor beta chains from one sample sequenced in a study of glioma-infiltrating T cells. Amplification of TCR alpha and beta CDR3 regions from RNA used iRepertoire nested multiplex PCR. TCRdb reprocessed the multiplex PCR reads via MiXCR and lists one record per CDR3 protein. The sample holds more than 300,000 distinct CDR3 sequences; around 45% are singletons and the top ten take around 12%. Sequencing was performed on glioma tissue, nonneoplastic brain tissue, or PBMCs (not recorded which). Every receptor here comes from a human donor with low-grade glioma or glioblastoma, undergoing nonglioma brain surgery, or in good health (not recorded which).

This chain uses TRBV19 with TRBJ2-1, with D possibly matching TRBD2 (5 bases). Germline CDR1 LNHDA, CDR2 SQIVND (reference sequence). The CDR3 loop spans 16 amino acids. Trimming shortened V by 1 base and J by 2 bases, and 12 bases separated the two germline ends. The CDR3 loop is CASSIVVRAPYNEQFF. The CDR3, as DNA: TGTGCCAGTAGTATAGTGGTGAGGGCCCCCTACAATGAGCAGTTCTTC.

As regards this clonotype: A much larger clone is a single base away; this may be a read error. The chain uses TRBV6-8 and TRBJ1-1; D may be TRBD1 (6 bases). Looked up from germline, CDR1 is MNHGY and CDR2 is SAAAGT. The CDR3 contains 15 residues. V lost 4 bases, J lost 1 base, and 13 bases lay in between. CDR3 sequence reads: CASSSAGARNTEAFF. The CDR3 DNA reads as TGTGCCAGCAGTTCGGCAGGGGCTAGGAACACTGAAGCTTTCTTT.

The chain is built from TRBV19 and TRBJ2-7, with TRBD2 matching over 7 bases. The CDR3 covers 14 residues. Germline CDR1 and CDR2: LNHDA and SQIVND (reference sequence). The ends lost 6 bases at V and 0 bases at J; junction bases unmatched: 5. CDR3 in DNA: TGTGCCAGTAGCCGACGGGAGGTCTCCTACGAGCAGTACTTC. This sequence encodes CASSRREVSYEQYF. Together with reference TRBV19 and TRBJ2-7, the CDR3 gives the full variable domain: DGGITQSPKYLFRKEGQNVTLSCEQNLNHDAMYWYRQDPGQGLRLIYYSQIVNDFQKGDIAEGYSVSREKKESFPLTVTSAQKNPTAFYLCASSRREVSYEQYFGPGTRLTVT.

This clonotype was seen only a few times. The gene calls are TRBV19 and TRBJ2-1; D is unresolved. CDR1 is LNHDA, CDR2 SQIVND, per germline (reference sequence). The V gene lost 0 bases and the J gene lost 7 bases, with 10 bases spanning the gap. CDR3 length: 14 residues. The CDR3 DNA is TGTGCCAGTAGTATAGACCCTCACACTAATGAGCAGTTCTTC. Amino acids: CASSIDPHTNEQFF.

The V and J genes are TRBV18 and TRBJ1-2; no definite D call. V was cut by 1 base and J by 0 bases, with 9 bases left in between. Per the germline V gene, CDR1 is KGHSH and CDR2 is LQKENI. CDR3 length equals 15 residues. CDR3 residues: CASSPLFGANYGYTF. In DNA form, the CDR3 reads TGTGCCAGCTCACCACTTTTTGGGGCTAACTATGGCTACACCTTC.

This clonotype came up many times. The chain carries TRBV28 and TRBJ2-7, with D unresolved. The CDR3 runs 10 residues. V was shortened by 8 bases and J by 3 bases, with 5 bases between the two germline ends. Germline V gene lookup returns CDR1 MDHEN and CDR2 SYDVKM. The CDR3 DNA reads TGTGCCAGCGCGGACTACGAGCAGTACTTC. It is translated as CASADYEQYF. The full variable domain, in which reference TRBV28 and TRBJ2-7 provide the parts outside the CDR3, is DVKVTQSSRYLVKRTGEKVFLECVQDMDHENMFWYRQDPGLGLRLIYFSYDVKMKEKGDIPEGYSVSREKKERFSLILESASTNQTSMYLCASADYEQYFGPGTRLTVT.

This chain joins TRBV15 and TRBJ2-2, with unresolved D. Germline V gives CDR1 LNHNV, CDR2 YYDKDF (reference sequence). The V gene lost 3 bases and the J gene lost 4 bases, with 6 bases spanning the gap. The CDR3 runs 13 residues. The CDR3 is CATSSRVTGELFF. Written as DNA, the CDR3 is TGTGCCACCAGCAGTAGGGTCACCGGGGAGCTGTTTTTT.

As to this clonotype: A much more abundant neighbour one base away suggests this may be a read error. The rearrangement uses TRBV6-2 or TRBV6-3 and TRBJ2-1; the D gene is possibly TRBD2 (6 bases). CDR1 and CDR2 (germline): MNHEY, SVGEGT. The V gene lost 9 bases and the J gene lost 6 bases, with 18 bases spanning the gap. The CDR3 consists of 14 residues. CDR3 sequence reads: CASRGTGFANEQFF. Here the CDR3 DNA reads TGTGCCAGTCGAGGGACTGGCTTTGCCAATGAGCAGTTCTTC.

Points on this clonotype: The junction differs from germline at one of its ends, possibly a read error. The CDR3 coding sequence is TGTGCCAGCAGACCCGTTGCCCCAGCCAAAAACATTGAGTACTTC. As protein: CASRPVAPAKNIEYF. The chain is built from TRBV6-2 or TRBV6-3 and TRBJ2-4; D not certain. CDR1 is MNHEY, CDR2 SVGEGT, per germline. This CDR3 has 15 amino acids.

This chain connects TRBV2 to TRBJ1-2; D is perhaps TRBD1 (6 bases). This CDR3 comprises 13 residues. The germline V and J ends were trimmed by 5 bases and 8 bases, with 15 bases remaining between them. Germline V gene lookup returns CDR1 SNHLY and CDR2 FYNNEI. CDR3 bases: TGTGCCAGCAGTCGACAGGTCGGCGGAGGCTACACCTTC. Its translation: CASSRQVGGGYTF. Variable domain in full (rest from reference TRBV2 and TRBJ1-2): EPEVTQTPSHQVTQMGQEVILRCVPISNHLYFYWYRQILGQKVEFLVSFYNNEISEKSEIFDDQFSVERPDGSNFTLKIRSTKLEDSAMYFCASSRQVGGGYTFGSGTRLTVV.

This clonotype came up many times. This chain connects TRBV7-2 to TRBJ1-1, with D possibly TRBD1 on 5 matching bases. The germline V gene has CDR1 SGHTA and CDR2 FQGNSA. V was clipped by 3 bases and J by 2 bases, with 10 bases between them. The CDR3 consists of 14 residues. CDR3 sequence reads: CASSFAGGNTEAFF. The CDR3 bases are TGTGCCAGCAGCTTTGCGGGGGGTAACACTGAAGCTTTCTTT.

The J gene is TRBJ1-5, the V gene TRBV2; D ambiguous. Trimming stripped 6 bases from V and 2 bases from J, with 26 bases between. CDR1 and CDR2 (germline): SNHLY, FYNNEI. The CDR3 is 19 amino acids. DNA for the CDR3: TGTGCCAGCAGCTTAGGTACGGGATTGGAATATAGAGGCAATCAGCCCCAGCATTTT. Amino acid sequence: CASSLGTGLEYRGNQPQHF.

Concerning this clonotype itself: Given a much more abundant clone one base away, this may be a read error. The CDR3 DNA sequence: TGTGCCAGCAGTGAGGTGAGCGGGAGGTGGAATGAGCAGTACTTC. It encodes CASSEVSGRWNEQYF. J is TRBJ2-7 and V is TRBV6-1, with 9 bases lining up with TRBD2. Germline V gene lookup returns CDR1 MNHNS and CDR2 SASEGT. The CDR3 sequence is 15 residues long. Trimming removed 3 bases from V and 7 bases from J; junction bases left unmatched: 10.

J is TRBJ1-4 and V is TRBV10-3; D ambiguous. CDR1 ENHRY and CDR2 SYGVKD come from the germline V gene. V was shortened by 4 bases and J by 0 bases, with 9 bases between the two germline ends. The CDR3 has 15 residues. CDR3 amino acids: CAISVNIATNEKLFF. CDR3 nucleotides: TGTGCCATCAGTGTAAATATTGCAACTAATGAAAAACTGTTTTTT.

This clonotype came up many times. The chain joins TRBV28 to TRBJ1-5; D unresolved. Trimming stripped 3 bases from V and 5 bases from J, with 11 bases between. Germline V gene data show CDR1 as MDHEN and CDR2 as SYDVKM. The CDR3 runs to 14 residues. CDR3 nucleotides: TGTGCCAGCAGTTTTCGTTCGCGGGATCAGCCCCAGCATTTT. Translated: CASSFRSRDQPQHF.

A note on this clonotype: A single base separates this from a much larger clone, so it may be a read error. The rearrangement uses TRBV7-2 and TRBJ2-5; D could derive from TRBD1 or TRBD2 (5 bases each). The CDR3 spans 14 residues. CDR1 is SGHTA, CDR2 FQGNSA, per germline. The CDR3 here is CASSSPGTQETQHF. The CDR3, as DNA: TGTGCCAGCAGCTCCCCAGGGACGCAAGAGACCCAGCACTTC.

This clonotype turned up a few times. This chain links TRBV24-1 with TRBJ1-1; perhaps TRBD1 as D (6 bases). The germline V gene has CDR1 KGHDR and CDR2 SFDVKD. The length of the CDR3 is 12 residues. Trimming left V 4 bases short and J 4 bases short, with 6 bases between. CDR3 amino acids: CATSEGGTEAFF. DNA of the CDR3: TGTGCCACCAGTGAAGGGGGCACTGAAGCTTTCTTT.

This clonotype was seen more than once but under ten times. Here the CDR3 DNA reads TGTGCCAGTAGTCTACGGGGACAGGGGGTCCGGGGCAATCAGCCCCAGCATTTT. Residues: CASSLRGQGVRGNQPQHF. This chain links TRBV19 with TRBJ1-5; 11 bases match TRBD1. After removal of 5 bases from V and 2 bases from J, the junction contained 11 bases not matched to a gene. Per the germline V gene, CDR1 is LNHDA and CDR2 is SQIVND (reference sequence). The CDR3 totals 18 residues.

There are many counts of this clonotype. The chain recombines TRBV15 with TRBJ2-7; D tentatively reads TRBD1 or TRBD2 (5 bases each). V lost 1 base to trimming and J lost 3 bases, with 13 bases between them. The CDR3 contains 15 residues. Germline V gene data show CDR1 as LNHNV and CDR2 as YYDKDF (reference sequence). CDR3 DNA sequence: TGTGCCACCAGCAGAGGGACGGGACCCCACTACGAGCAGTACTTC. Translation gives CATSRGTGPHYEQYF. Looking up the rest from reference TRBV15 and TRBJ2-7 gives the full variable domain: DAMVIQNPRYQVTQFGKPVTLSCSQTLNHNVMYWYQQKSSQAPKLLFHYYDKDFNNEADTPDNFQSRRPNTSFCFLDIRSPGLGDTAMYLCATSRGTGPHYEQYFGPGTRLTVT.

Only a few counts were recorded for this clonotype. The CDR3 region is CASSFSPGEKLFF. CDR3 DNA: TGTGCCAGCAGTTTCTCTCCTGGTGAAAAACTGTTTTTT. The chain uses TRBV12-3 or TRBV12-4 and TRBJ1-4; D remains ambiguous. Deletions cut 3 bases from V and 7 bases from J, with 9 bases between. This CDR3 is 13 amino acids long.

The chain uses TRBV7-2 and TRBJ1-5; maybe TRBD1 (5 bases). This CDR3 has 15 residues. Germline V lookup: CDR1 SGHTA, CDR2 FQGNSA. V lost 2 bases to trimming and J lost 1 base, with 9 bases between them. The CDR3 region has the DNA TGTGCCAGCAGCTTATATTGGGGGAGCAATCAGCCCCAGCATTTT. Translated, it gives CASSLYWGSNQPQHF. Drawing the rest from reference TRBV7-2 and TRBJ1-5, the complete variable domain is GAGVSQSPSNKVTEKGKDVELRCDPISGHTALYWYRQSLGQGLEFLIYFQGNSAPDKSGLPSDRFSAERTGGSVSTLTIQRTQQEDSAVYLCASSLYWGSNQPQHFGDGTRLSIL.

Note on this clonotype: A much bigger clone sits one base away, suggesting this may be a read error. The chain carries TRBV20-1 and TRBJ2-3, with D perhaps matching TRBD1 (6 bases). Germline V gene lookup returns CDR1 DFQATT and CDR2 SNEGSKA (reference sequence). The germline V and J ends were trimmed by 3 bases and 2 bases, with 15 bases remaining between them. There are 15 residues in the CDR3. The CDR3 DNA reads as TGCAGTGCTAGGATACAGGGCAGGAACACAGATACGCAGTATTTT. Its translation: CSARIQGRNTDTQYF.

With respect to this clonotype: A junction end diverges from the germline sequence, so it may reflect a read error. In nucleotides, the CDR3 is TGCGCCAGCAGCCGTCTGCGGGAAGAGGCCCAGTACTTC. It yields the protein CASSRLREEAQYF. The genes are TRBV4-1 and TRBJ2-5; maybe TRBD2 (6 bases). Looked up from germline, CDR1 is MGHRA and CDR2 is YSYEKL. This CDR3 region has 13 residues.

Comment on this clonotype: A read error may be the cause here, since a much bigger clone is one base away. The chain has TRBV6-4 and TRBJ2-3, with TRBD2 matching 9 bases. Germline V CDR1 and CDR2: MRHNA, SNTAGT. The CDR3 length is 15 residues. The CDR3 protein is CVSSPTSGSTDTQYF. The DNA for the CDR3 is TGTGTCAGCAGCCCCACTAGCGGGAGCACAGATACGCAGTATTTT.

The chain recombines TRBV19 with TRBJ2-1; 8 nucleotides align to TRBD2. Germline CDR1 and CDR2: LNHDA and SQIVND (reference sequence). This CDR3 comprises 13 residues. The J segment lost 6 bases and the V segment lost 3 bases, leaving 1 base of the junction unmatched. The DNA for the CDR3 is TGTGCCAGTAGTATGGGACTAGTCAATGAGCAGTTCTTC. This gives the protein CASSMGLVNEQFF.

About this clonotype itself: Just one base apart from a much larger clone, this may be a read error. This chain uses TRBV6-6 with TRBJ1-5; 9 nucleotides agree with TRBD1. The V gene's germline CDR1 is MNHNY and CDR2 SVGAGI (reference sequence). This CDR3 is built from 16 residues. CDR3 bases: TGTGCCAGCACAGGCGGACAGGGGTATAGCAATCAGCCCCGGCATTTT. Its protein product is CASTGGQGYSNQPRHF.

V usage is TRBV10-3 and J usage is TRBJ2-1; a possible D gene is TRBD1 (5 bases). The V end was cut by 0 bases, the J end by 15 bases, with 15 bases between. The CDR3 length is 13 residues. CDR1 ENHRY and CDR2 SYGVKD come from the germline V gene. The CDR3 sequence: CAISESTTERRFF. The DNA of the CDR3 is TGTGCCATCAGTGAGTCGACGACAGAACGGCGGTTCTTC.

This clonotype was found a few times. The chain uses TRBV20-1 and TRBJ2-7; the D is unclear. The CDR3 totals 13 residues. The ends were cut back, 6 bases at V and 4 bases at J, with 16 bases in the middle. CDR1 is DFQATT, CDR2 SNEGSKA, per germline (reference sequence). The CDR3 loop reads CSAPGPSWYEQYF. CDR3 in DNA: TGCAGTGCCCCGGGCCCCAGTTGGTACGAGCAGTACTTC.

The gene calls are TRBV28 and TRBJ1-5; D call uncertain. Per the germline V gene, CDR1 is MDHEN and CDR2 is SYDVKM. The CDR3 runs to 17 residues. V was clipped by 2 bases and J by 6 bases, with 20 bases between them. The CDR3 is CASSLEFRKAGSQPQHF. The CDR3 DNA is TGTGCCAGCAGTTTAGAATTTAGGAAGGCAGGAAGTCAGCCCCAGCATTTT.

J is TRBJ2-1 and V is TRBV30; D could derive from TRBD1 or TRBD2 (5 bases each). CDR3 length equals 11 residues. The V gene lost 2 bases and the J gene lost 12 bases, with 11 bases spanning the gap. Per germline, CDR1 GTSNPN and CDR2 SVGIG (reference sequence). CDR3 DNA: TGTGCCTGGAGTCCGTCGAGGGGGCAGTTCTTC. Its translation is CAWSPSRGQFF.

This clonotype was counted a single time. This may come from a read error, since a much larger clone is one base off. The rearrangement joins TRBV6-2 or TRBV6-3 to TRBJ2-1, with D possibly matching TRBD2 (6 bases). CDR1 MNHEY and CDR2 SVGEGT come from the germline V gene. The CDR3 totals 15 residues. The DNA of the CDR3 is TGTGCCAGCAGCCACAGCGGGTTTTTATACAATGAGCAGCTCTTC. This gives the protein CASSHSGFLYNEQLF.

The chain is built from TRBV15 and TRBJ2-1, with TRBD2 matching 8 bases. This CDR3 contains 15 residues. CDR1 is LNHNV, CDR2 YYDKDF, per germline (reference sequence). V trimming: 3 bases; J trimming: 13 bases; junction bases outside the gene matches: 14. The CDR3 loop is CATSRGLDVQETQFF. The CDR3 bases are TGTGCCACCAGCAGGGGACTAGATGTCCAAGAGACCCAGTTCTTC.